Shown below are 20 T cell receptor beta chains from a single sample sequenced in a study of OX40 agonist ivuxolimab in advanced cancers. The data were produced by immunoSEQ multiplex PCR, yet TCRdb's version contains in-frame clones alone and is incomplete. This table has about 50,000 clones, 93% appearing once. This sample comprised CD4+ or CD8+ T cells sorted from blood, obtained in a trial of the OX40 agonist ivuxolimab. These receptors originate from an adult with an advanced solid tumor such as melanoma, head and neck, liver or kidney cancer.

The J gene is TRBJ1-2, the V gene TRBV4-3; TRBD1 agrees at 7 bases. CDR1 LGHNA and CDR2 YSLEER come from the germline V gene. V trimming: 2 bases; J trimming: 7 bases; junction bases outside the gene matches: 10. The CDR3 is 15 amino acids. In nucleotides, the CDR3 is TGCGCCAGCAGCCAACGCATTACAGGGGTTCCTGGCTACACCTTC. This codes for CASSQRITGVPGYTF.

This clone was detected only once. The V call is TRBV30, the J call TRBJ1-1; D gene ambiguous. CDR1 and CDR2 (germline): GTSNPN, SVGIG (reference sequence). The V end lost 7 bases, the J end lost 11 bases, and 11 bases lay between the germline ends. This CDR3 has 9 residues. This CDR3 reads CALGLWAFF. The CDR3 coding sequence is TGTGCCTTGGGGTTGTGGGCTTTCTTT.

The chain employs TRBV5-4 and TRBJ1-4, with D perhaps TRBD1 (6 bases). Germline V lookup: CDR1 SGHNT, CDR2 YYREEE (reference sequence). There are 16 residues in the CDR3. V was clipped by 4 bases and J by 7 bases, with 20 bases between them. The CDR3 loop is CASSRLGGVFGEKLFF. The CDR3 DNA follows: TGTGCCAGCAGCCGCTTAGGGGGGGTGTTTGGTGAAAAACTGTTTTTT.

The V call is TRBV7-8, the J call TRBJ2-7, with 7 bases matching TRBD2. The CDR3 spans 15 residues. Germline V gene lookup returns CDR1 SGHVS and CDR2 FQNEAQ. Trimming took 2 bases from V and 2 from J; bases not matched to a gene: 6. CDR3 residues: CASSLSLAVTYEQYF. The CDR3 DNA reads as TGTGCCAGCAGCTTAAGTCTAGCGGTGACCTACGAGCAGTACTTC.

This rearrangement joins TRBV28 to TRBJ2-7; a weak D match, TRBD2 (7 bases). Germline CDR1 reads MDHEN; CDR2 reads SYDVKM. Deletions cut 7 bases from V and 1 base from J, with 20 bases between. The CDR3 runs to 16 residues. CDR3 residues: CASNPRGGARSYEQYF. For the CDR3, the DNA is TGTGCCAGCAACCCGAGGGGGGGGGCACGTTCCTACGAGCAGTACTTC.

This chain connects TRBV7-9 to TRBJ1-1; D uncertain. The germline V gene has CDR1 SEHNR and CDR2 FQNEAQ (reference sequence). V lost 2 bases and J 1 base, leaving 2 bases between the germline ends. This CDR3 region has 12 residues. The CDR3 spells CASSLWNTEAFF. The CDR3 DNA follows: TGTGCCAGCAGCTTATGGAACACTGAAGCTTTCTTT.

The count of this clone is one. This rearrangement joins TRBV30 to TRBJ1-1; 9 bases fit TRBD1. This CDR3 contains 14 residues. J gave up 6 bases and V 0 bases, and 5 bases lay outside the gene matches. Germline CDR1 is GTSNPN and CDR2 is SVGIG (reference sequence). The CDR3 DNA is TGTGCCTGGAGTGTAAAGGGGACAGGGCCTGAAGCTTTCTTT. This encodes CAWSVKGTGPEAFF.

The chain is built from TRBV7-9 and TRBJ2-1; D gene uncertain. The CDR3 covers 11 residues. V was shortened by 4 bases and J by 13 bases, with 11 bases between the two germline ends. Germline V CDR1 and CDR2: SEHNR, FQNEAQ (reference sequence). The CDR3 is CASSSAERQFF. DNA of the CDR3: TGTGCCAGCAGCTCCGCAGAGCGCCAGTTCTTC.

The genes are TRBV28 and TRBJ2-3, with TRBD1 matching 9 bases. The V gene's germline CDR1 is MDHEN and CDR2 SYDVKM. The CDR3 is 20 amino acids. The V segment lost 5 bases and the J segment 0 bases; nucleotides outside the gene matches: 18. The DNA for the CDR3 is TGTGCCAGCAGTCTTCCTCCACCGGGACAGGGACCTCCTAGCACAGATACGCAGTATTTT. Translation gives CASSLPPPGQGPPSTDTQYF.

The genes are TRBV21-1 and TRBJ2-2; TRBD2, the D gene given by the table, was not confirmed from the DNA. TRBV21-1 is a recognized pseudogene. The CDR3 loop spans 14 amino acids. This CDR3 is CASSEFSGSGELFF. The CDR3 bases are TGTGCCAGCAGCGAATTCAGCGGGAGCGGGGAGCTGTTTTTT.

The chain employs TRBV28 and TRBJ1-2; possibly TRBD1 for D (5 bases). The length of the CDR3 is 12 residues. Germline CDR1 is MDHEN and CDR2 is SYDVKM. V dropped 4 bases and J dropped 8 bases, with 11 bases sitting between them. CDR3 nucleotides: TGTGCCAGCAGTTGGGACGGGGCCGGCTACACCTTC. Protein sequence: CASSWDGAGYTF.

This chain joins TRBV4-3 and TRBJ2-2; 8 bases line up with TRBD2. The CDR3 is 18 residues long. V shed 0 bases, J shed 1 base, and the junction held 7 bases outside the gene matches. Germline V gene data show CDR1 as LGHNA and CDR2 as YSLEER. Here the CDR3 DNA reads TGCGCCAGCAGCCAAGAAGTATTAGCGGGAAAGAACACCGGGGAGCTGTTTTTT. Translating gives CASSQEVLAGKNTGELFF.

The rearrangement links TRBV4-3 to TRBJ2-5; 14 positions agree with TRBD2. The CDR3 is 19 residues long. V dropped 4 bases and J dropped 4; count of bases not matched to a gene: 14. The germline V gene encodes CDR1 LGHNA and CDR2 YSLEER. This CDR3 is CASSLGGTSGRYLRETQYF. DNA of the CDR3: TGCGCCAGCAGCCTTGGCGGGACTAGCGGGAGATACCTTCGAGAGACCCAGTACTTC.

The rearrangement joins TRBV6-1 to TRBJ2-7; TRBD1 is a possible D gene (6 bases). Trimming shortened V by 6 bases and J by 3 bases, and 6 bases separated the two germline ends. CDR3 length equals 11 residues. The germline V gene has CDR1 MNHNS and CDR2 SASEGT. The chain's CDR3 is CASRQGYEQYF. The CDR3 DNA follows: TGTGCCAGCAGACAGGGCTACGAGCAGTACTTC.

CDR3 residues: CASSPYILQGITSNQPQHF. CDR3 sequence (DNA): TGTGCCAGCAGTCCGTATATCCTACAGGGGATAACTAGCAATCAGCCCCAGCATTTT. The rearrangement joins TRBV27 to TRBJ1-5; 7 bases align to TRBD1. CDR1 and CDR2 (germline): MNHEY, SMNVEV (reference sequence). Unmatched junction bases numbered 16, after V lost 5 bases and J lost 0 bases. CDR3 length: 19 amino acids.

J is TRBJ1-2 and V is TRBV7-2; no clear D. This CDR3 has 15 residues. V gave up 4 bases and J gave up 6 bases, with 18 bases separating them. The germline CDR1 and CDR2 sequences are SGHTA and FQGNSA. CDR3 in DNA: TGTGCCAGCAGCTCTTCCACTTTAGCCTCGAATGGCTACACCTTC. Residues: CASSSSTLASNGYTF.

The genes are TRBV18 and TRBJ1-5; D unresolved. Trimming shortened V by 3 bases and J by 6 bases, and 15 bases separated the two germline ends. This CDR3 contains 15 residues. The V gene's germline CDR1 is KGHSH and CDR2 LQKENI. The CDR3 region is CASSPRGVPGQPQHF. CDR3 DNA sequence: TGTGCCAGCTCACCCCGCGGGGTCCCCGGTCAGCCCCAGCATTTT.

This clone was seen only a few times. V is TRBV9 and J is TRBJ2-3, with 10 bases identical to TRBD2. Trimming took 3 bases from V and 3 from J; bases not matched to a gene: 10. The CDR3 contains 17 residues. Germline CDR1 SGDLS, CDR2 YYNGEE. CDR3: CASSANPRLAGTDTQYF. The CDR3 DNA reads TGTGCCAGCAGCGCAAACCCTCGACTAGCGGGTACAGATACGCAGTATTTT.

The rearrangement links TRBV4-3 to TRBJ2-7; a possible D gene is TRBD2 (6 bases). This CDR3 spans 14 amino acids. Germline values: CDR1 LGHNA, CDR2 YSLEER. Trimming took 4 bases from V and 12 from J, leaving 22 bases between them. The CDR3 bases are TGCGCCAGCAGCCTACTGCTGGCCGGGACTGATTTGTACTTC. As protein: CASSLLLAGTDLYF.

This clone was recorded only once. The chain couples TRBV6-5 to TRBJ2-6; no clear D. This CDR3 contains 15 residues. Looked up from germline, CDR1 is MNHEY and CDR2 is SVGAGI. Trimming left V 6 bases short and J 0 bases short, with 9 bases between. CDR3 region: CASSRQYSGANVLTF. CDR3 DNA: TGTGCCAGCAGCCGGCAGTACTCTGGGGCCAACGTCCTGACTTTC.